These 32 T cell receptor beta chains came from one sample sequenced in a study of identical twins. Via MiXCR, TCRdb re-called the 5' RACE reads, giving one row per CDR3 protein. The data show fewer than 650,000 distinct CDR3 sequences, nearly 10% seen once. These data were also reused for a study on yellow fever vaccine responses in identical twins.

Sample: PBMCs. These receptors came from a woman between 18 and 30 years old in good health.

This clonotype occurred a few times. V usage is TRBV25-1 and J usage is TRBJ2-1; TRBD2 matches at 8 bases. This CDR3 is 19 amino acids long. Germline values: CDR1 MGHDK, CDR2 SYGVNS. V trimming: 1 base; J trimming: 5 bases; junction bases outside the gene matches: 16. CDR3 protein: CASSEFSIRSGGGHNEQFF. CDR3 nucleotides: TGTGCCAGCAGTGAATTTAGTATCCGGAGCGGGGGTGGCCACAATGAGCAGTTCTTC.

This clonotype has just a few counts. The V gene is TRBV9, the J gene TRBJ1-1, with 7 bases lining up with TRBD1. V shed 0 bases, J shed 1 base, and the junction held 6 bases outside the gene matches. Germline loops: CDR1 SGDLS, CDR2 YYNGEE. The CDR3 consists of 16 residues. The CDR3: CASSVVTGEGNTEAFF. In nucleotides, the CDR3 is TGTGCCAGCAGCGTAGTCACAGGGGAGGGGAACACTGAAGCTTTCTTT.

The gene calls are TRBV25-1 and TRBJ2-3; perhaps D is TRBD1 or TRBD2 (5 bases each). The germline V gene encodes CDR1 MGHDK and CDR2 SYGVNS. Trimming took 4 bases from V and 1 from J, leaving 24 bases between them. CDR3 length equals 19 residues. Here the CDR3 reads CASSAHPKIQGEGTDTQYF. For the CDR3, the DNA is TGTGCCAGCAGTGCTCACCCCAAAATCCAGGGAGAGGGCACAGATACGCAGTATTTT.

The chain couples TRBV4-3 to TRBJ2-1; D is ambiguous. CDR1 and CDR2 from the germline V gene are LGHNA and YSLEER. V lost 4 bases and J lost 4, with 14 bases in between. The CDR3 runs to 15 residues. This CDR3 reads CASSRSSYSYNEQFF. The CDR3 DNA is TGCGCCAGCAGCCGAAGTTCTTATAGTTACAATGAGCAGTTCTTC.

With respect to this clonotype: A much more abundant neighbour one base away suggests this may be a read error. V and J are TRBV29-1 and TRBJ2-1; 9 bases agree with TRBD2. J gave up 5 bases and V 2 bases, and 16 bases lay outside the gene matches. The germline CDR1 and CDR2 sequences are SQVTM and ANQGSEA. CDR3 length equals 18 residues. In nucleotides, the CDR3 is TGCAGCGTTGAAACTCTAGCGGGGCGGCAGCCGATAGACAATGAGCAGTTCTTC. Residues: CSVETLAGRQPIDNEQFF.

The chain has TRBV12-3 or TRBV12-4 and TRBJ2-5; D is ambiguous. The CDR3 length is 12 residues. Trimming stripped 1 base from V and 8 bases from J, with 8 bases between. For the CDR3, the DNA is TGTGCCAGCAGTTTAGACCAGCTAACCCAGTACTTC. Translation: CASSLDQLTQYF.

This clonotype was observed at least ten times. J is TRBJ2-1 and V is TRBV11-2; no firm D call. Germline V gives CDR1 SGHAT, CDR2 FQNNGV. CDR3 length: 13 amino acids. Trimming left V 7 bases short and J 6 bases short, with 13 bases between. CDR3 nucleotide sequence: TGTGCCAGCAACAACGTGACGACCAATGAGCAGTTCTTC. Protein product: CASNNVTTNEQFF.

This clonotype has a handful of counts. V and J are TRBV20-1 and TRBJ1-1; D remains unclear. Germline V CDR1 and CDR2: DFQATT, SNEGSKA (reference sequence). V gave up 5 bases and J gave up 1 base, with 14 bases separating them. This CDR3 contains 14 residues. In nucleotides, the CDR3 is TGCAGTGCTCATTCGGCGACGGAGAACACTGAAGCTTTCTTT. This codes for CSAHSATENTEAFF.

This clonotype occurred a few times. The genes are TRBV27 and TRBJ2-1, with D maybe TRBD1 (8 bases). CDR3 length: 19 amino acids. V lost 8 bases and J 4 bases, leaving 30 bases between the germline ends. Germline lookup yields CDR1 MNHEY and CDR2 SMNVEV (reference sequence). CDR3 nucleotide sequence: TGTGCCAGCCGAGCGGGGACAGGCGTGGGGAACGGGGCTTACAATGAGCAGTTCTTC. Translation: CASRAGTGVGNGAYNEQFF.

This clonotype occurred a few times. The chain links TRBV6-2 or TRBV6-3 to TRBJ2-5, with a possible D match to TRBD1 (7 bases). Between the trimmed V and J ends, which lost 6 bases and 5 bases, there was a span of 25 bases. CDR3 length: 17 amino acids. Germline CDR1 reads MNHEY; CDR2 reads SVGEGT. In nucleotides, the CDR3 is TGTGCCAGCAGCCGCAAGACAGGGAATCCCGGGGGCGAGACCCAGTACTTC. This encodes CASSRKTGNPGGETQYF.

The CDR3 spells CASIPLRQGTYF. The CDR3 nucleotides are TGTGCCAGCATCCCCCTGCGTCAAGGGACGTACTTC. The chain uses TRBV14 and TRBJ2-7, with D perhaps TRBD1 or TRBD2 (5 bases each). The CDR3 extends over 12 amino acids. Germline assignment: CDR1 SGHDN and CDR2 FVKESK. The V end was cut by 7 bases, the J end by 12 bases, with 19 bases between.

This clonotype was detected a few times. Written as DNA, the CDR3 is TGCAGTGCTAGAGATACCCCCGGGACAGGGAGGTACGAGCAGTACTTC. As protein: CSARDTPGTGRYEQYF. The V gene is TRBV20-1, the J gene TRBJ2-7, with TRBD1 matching over 9 bases. The CDR3 runs to 16 residues. Per the germline V gene, CDR1 is DFQATT and CDR2 is SNEGSKA (reference sequence). Losses at the gene ends were 0 bases for V and 4 bases for J; bases not matched to a gene: 10.

This clonotype was picked up a small number of times. The chain recombines TRBV6-1 with TRBJ2-2; either TRBD1 or TRBD2 may fit D (5 bases each). Trimming cost V 6 bases and J 7 bases, with 15 bases left between them. This CDR3 is 14 amino acids long. Per germline, CDR1 MNHNS and CDR2 SASEGT. In DNA form, the CDR3 reads TGTGCCAGCAGACACAGGACTGAGGGCGGGGAGCTGTTTTTT. This codes for CASRHRTEGGELFF.

Many counts were recorded for this clonotype. The chain employs TRBV20-1 and TRBJ2-1; 12 bases agree with TRBD2. Germline assignment: CDR1 DFQATT and CDR2 SNEGSKA (reference sequence). Trimming cost V 3 bases and J 4 bases; bases outside gene matches: 1. The CDR3 consists of 14 residues. CDR3 in amino acids: CSASLAGGYNEQFF. The CDR3 DNA reads as TGCAGTGCTAGTCTAGCGGGGGGGTACAATGAGCAGTTCTTC.

This rearrangement joins TRBV2 to TRBJ2-2; 10 bases agree with TRBD2. Germline V gene sequence: CDR1 SNHLY, CDR2 FYNNEI. The CDR3 consists of 23 residues. The junction had 23 bases not matched to a gene; V was cut back by 4 bases and J by 0 bases. The CDR3 here is CASSGFGISLAGDTHANTGELFF. The CDR3 DNA is TGTGCCAGCAGTGGGTTCGGTATATCGCTAGCGGGGGATACCCACGCGAACACCGGGGAGCTGTTTTTT.

There are many counts of this clonotype. The genes are TRBV27 and TRBJ2-3; TRBD2 agrees at 10 bases. Germline CDR1 MNHEY, CDR2 SMNVEV (reference sequence). With 6 bases clipped from V and 2 bases from J, the junction kept 2 bases outside the gene matches. The CDR3 is made up of 14 amino acids. The CDR3 DNA is TGTGCCAGCAGACTAGCGGGGTTCACAGATACGCAGTATTTT. It specifies CASRLAGFTDTQYF.

V and J are TRBV28 and TRBJ1-6; TRBD1 is a possible D gene (6 bases). This CDR3 has 15 amino acids. V was shortened by 3 bases and J by 5 bases, with 11 bases between the two germline ends. The germline V gene encodes CDR1 MDHEN and CDR2 SYDVKM. The CDR3 reads CASSFSGADNSPLHF. CDR3 in DNA: TGTGCCAGCAGTTTTTCAGGGGCGGATAATTCACCCCTCCACTTT.

The sample holds many counts of this clonotype. V and J are TRBV5-6 and TRBJ2-3; a possible D gene is TRBD1 (6 bases). The germline CDR1 and CDR2 sequences are SGHDT and YYEEEE. The CDR3 contains 18 residues. The V and J ends lost 4 bases and 2 bases respectively, with 23 bases between them. The CDR3 bases are TGTGCCAGCAGCCACCCTCCACAGGGATTGTATGACACAGATACGCAGTATTTT. The encoded protein is CASSHPPQGLYDTDTQYF. Full variable domain (outside the CDR3, taken from reference TRBV5-6 and TRBJ2-3): DAGVTQSPTHLIKTRGQQVTLRCSPKSGHDTVSWYQQALGQGPQFIFQYYEEEERQRGNFPDRFSGHQFPNYSSELNVNALLLGDSALYLCASSHPPQGLYDTDTQYFGPGTRLTVL.

The chain recombines TRBV7-2 with TRBJ2-7, with TRBD1 matching over 9 bases. The CDR3 is made up of 15 amino acids. Looked up from germline, CDR1 is SGHTA and CDR2 is FQGNSA. V lost 5 bases, J lost 0 bases, and 5 bases stayed unmatched. CDR3 in DNA: TGTGCCAGCAGCAGGGCGACAGGGGGCTCCTACGAGCAGTACTTC. Translating it yields CASSRATGGSYEQYF.

The chain joins TRBV29-1 to TRBJ2-7; a possible D gene is TRBD2 (6 bases). This CDR3 is built from 15 residues. CDR1 and CDR2 (germline): SQVTM, ANQGSEA. V was trimmed by 2 bases and J by 0 bases, leaving 14 bases between them. CDR3 protein: CSVERVSGSSYEQYF. As DNA, the CDR3 is TGCAGCGTTGAAAGGGTTAGCGGCAGCTCCTACGAGCAGTACTTC.

This sequence joins TRBV7-2 and TRBJ2-3, with D hard to call. This CDR3 spans 13 amino acids. Germline V lookup: CDR1 SGHTA, CDR2 FQGNSA. V was shortened by 5 bases and J by 3 bases, with 9 bases between the two germline ends. The CDR3 sequence is CASSPIGTDTQYF. For the CDR3, the DNA is TGTGCCAGCAGCCCGATTGGAACAGATACGCAGTATTTT. Together with reference TRBV7-2 and TRBJ2-3, the CDR3 gives the full variable domain: GAGVSQSPSNKVTEKGKDVELRCDPISGHTALYWYRQSLGQGLEFLIYFQGNSAPDKSGLPSDRFSAERTGGSVSTLTIQRTQQEDSAVYLCASSPIGTDTQYFGPGTRLTVL.

This clonotype turned up a few times. Here the CDR3 DNA reads TGTGCCAGCAGCCAAGTAAGGGCAGGGGCCAAAAACATTCAGTACTTC. Its translation: CASSQVRAGAKNIQYF. This chain connects TRBV4-2 to TRBJ2-4; maybe TRBD1 (5 bases). CDR1 is LGHNA and CDR2 is YNFKEQ in the germline V gene. Trimming left V 1 base short and J 1 base short, with 11 bases between. CDR3 length: 16 amino acids.

This clonotype has only a few counts. The chain has TRBV6-1 and TRBJ1-2, with D perhaps matching TRBD1 (5 bases). The CDR3 extends over 13 amino acids. V lost 0 bases and J 8 bases, leaving 10 bases between the germline ends. From germline, CDR1 is MNHNS and CDR2 SASEGT. This CDR3 is CASSEAVQGGYTF. The CDR3 bases are TGTGCCAGCAGTGAAGCTGTTCAGGGCGGCTACACCTTC.

The rearrangement uses TRBV30 and TRBJ2-5; D is ambiguous. The CDR3 consists of 11 residues. V was shortened by 2 bases and J by 1 base, with 2 bases between the two germline ends. Germline V CDR1 and CDR2: GTSNPN, SVGIG (reference sequence). Here the CDR3 reads CAWSTQETQYF. The CDR3 DNA reads as TGTGCCTGGAGTACCCAAGAGACCCAGTACTTC.

This clonotype occurred many times. J is TRBJ2-7 and V is TRBV5-5; the D gene is possibly TRBD1 (6 bases). The CDR3 is 14 amino acids. Germline CDR1 is SGHKS and CDR2 is YYEKEE (reference sequence). V was clipped by 0 bases and J by 2 bases, with 9 bases between them. The CDR3 nucleotides are TGTGCCAGCAGCTTGGCCAGGGGCCCCTACGAGCAGTACTTC. Translated: CASSLARGPYEQYF. Full variable domain (missing parts from reference TRBV5-5 and TRBJ2-7): DAGVTQSPTHLIKTRGQQVTLRCSPISGHKSVSWYQQVLGQGPQFIFQYYEKEERGRGNFPDRFSARQFPNYSSELNVNALLLGDSALYLCASSLARGPYEQYFGPGTRLTVT.

This clonotype was seen more than once but under ten times. CDR3 sequence reads: CASSPGTVVEQFF. CDR3 coding DNA: TGTGCCAGCAGCCCCGGGACTGTTGTGGAGCAGTTCTTC. J is TRBJ2-1 and V is TRBV27; D possibly corresponds to TRBD2 (6 bases). The CDR3 length is 13 residues. Trimming removed 6 bases at V and 10 bases at J, with 16 bases between. The germline V gene encodes CDR1 MNHEY and CDR2 SMNVEV (reference sequence).

This clonotype appeared a few times. The rearrangement uses TRBV25-1 and TRBJ2-5; 9 nucleotides line up with TRBD2. The ends lost 7 bases at V and 5 bases at J; junction bases unmatched: 8. Germline V gene lookup returns CDR1 MGHDK and CDR2 SYGVNS. The length of the CDR3 is 14 residues. The CDR3 reads CASTRRGGGETQYF. The CDR3 DNA reads TGTGCCAGCACGCGGCGGGGGGGGGGTGAGACCCAGTACTTC.

This clonotype was observed a handful of times. The rearrangement links TRBV10-1 to TRBJ2-5; 9 bases agree with TRBD1. V shed 6 bases, J shed 5 bases, and the junction held 7 bases outside the gene matches. Germline V CDR1 and CDR2: WNHNN, SYGVQD (reference sequence). The CDR3 totals 14 residues. This CDR3 reads CASSPDRGVETQYF. The DNA of the CDR3 is TGCGCCAGCAGCCCGGACAGGGGAGTGGAGACCCAGTACTTC.

This chain joins TRBV2 and TRBJ2-1; 11 bases fit TRBD1. CDR3 length: 17 residues. Germline-derived CDR1 and CDR2 are SNHLY and FYNNEI. V dropped 2 bases and J dropped 9; count of bases not matched to a gene: 12. CDR3 in amino acids: CASSEIKSDRGLGEQFF. The CDR3 region has the DNA TGTGCCAGCAGTGAAATAAAGTCGGACAGGGGGCTTGGTGAGCAGTTCTTC.

The V gene is TRBV2, the J gene TRBJ1-6; TRBD1 matches 9 bases. This CDR3 region has 19 residues. Germline trimming cut 2 bases from V and 0 bases from J; bases unmatched to any gene: 8. CDR1 is SNHLY and CDR2 is FYNNEI in the germline V gene. The chain's CDR3 is CASSETPTGGTSYNSPLHF. DNA for the CDR3: TGTGCCAGCAGTGAAACCCCGACAGGGGGGACCTCCTATAATTCACCCCTCCACTTT.

The chain combines TRBV11-2 with TRBJ2-1, with 10 positions matching TRBD2. The V gene's germline CDR1 is SGHAT and CDR2 FQNNGV. The CDR3 is made up of 17 amino acids. V trimming: 1 base; J trimming: 6 bases; junction bases outside the gene matches: 9. The CDR3 sequence: CASSLVGLAGVGNEQFF. CDR3 in DNA: TGTGCCAGCAGCTTAGTAGGGCTAGCGGGAGTCGGCAATGAGCAGTTCTTC.

This clonotype occurred a few times. J is TRBJ2-3 and V is TRBV3-1; 8 bases line up with TRBD2. CDR1 is LGHDT and CDR2 is YNNKEL in the germline V gene (reference sequence). CDR3 size: 12 residues. The trim removed 0 bases at V and 14 bases at J, leaving 4 bases unmatched. CDR3 sequence (DNA): TGTGCCAGCAGCCAAGACCAGCGGGAGCGGTATTTT. It is translated as CASSQDQRERYF.